Sequencing of this T cell receptor (beta chain) was carried out in a study of blood T cell repertoires in COVID-19. The V gene's germline CDR1 is PRHDT and CDR2 FYEKMQ (reference sequence). With 5 bases clipped from V and 0 bases from J, the junction kept 7 bases outside the gene matches. The CDR3 has 16 amino acids. Here immunoSEQ multiplex PCR was the method, and the copy in TCRdb shows in-frame clones only, minus some. The sample yields 400,000 to 500,000 clones, roughly 84% seen once. Sequences were obtained from PBMCs or T cells enriched from blood (not recorded which). The rearrangement joins TRBV13 to TRBJ2-3, with TRBD2 identical over 8 bases. This receptor was obtained from a woman aged 18-35 years who had been exposed to COVID-19. The CDR3 is CASSQLAEKSTDTQYF. In DNA form, the CDR3 reads TGTGCCAGCAGCCAACTAGCGGAGAAAAGCACAGATACGCAGTATTTT.